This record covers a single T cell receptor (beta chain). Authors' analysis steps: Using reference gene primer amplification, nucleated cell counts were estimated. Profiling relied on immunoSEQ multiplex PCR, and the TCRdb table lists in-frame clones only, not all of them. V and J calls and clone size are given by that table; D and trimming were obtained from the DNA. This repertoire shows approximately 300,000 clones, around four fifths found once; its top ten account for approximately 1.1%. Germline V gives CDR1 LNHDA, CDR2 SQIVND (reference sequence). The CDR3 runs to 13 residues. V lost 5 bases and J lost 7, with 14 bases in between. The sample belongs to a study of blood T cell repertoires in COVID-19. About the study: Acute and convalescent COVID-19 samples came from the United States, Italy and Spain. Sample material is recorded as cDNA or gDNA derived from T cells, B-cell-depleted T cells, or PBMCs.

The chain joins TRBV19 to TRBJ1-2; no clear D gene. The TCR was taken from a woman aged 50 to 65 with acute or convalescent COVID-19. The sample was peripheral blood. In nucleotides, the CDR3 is TGTGCCAGTAGTCCAAAAGTGGGGAGTGGCTACACCTTC. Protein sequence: CASSPKVGSGYTF.